This entry lists 11 T cell receptor beta chains sequenced from one sample in a study of blood T cells in healthy people across ages. With a J-beta primer mix and a sample-barcoded 5' primer, a second PCR ran about 7 to 12 cycles. TCRdb independently ran MiXCR on the 5' RACE reads; one entry per CDR3 protein. The table records 1.5 million or so distinct CDR3 sequences, 42% of them present only once. The sequencing sample was made of blood. These receptors were collected from a woman under 30 in good health.

Regarding this clonotype: At one of its ends the junction is not consistent with the germline gene, which may arise from a read error. The V and J genes are TRBV10-2 and TRBJ2-1; perhaps TRBD2 as D (5 bases). Per the germline V gene, CDR1 is WSHSY and CDR2 is SAAADI. The CDR3 is made up of 15 amino acids. The CDR3 DNA sequence: TGCGCCAGCAGGATAGGGTCTAGCCCGGGCAATGAGCGGTTCTTC. Amino acids: CASRIGSSPGNERFF.

This clonotype appeared a few times. The rearrangement uses TRBV29-1 and TRBJ1-4; no reliable D call. The CDR3 runs 16 residues. Germline loops: CDR1 SQVTM, CDR2 ANQGSEA. V was cut by 0 bases and J by 2 bases, with 13 bases left in between. CDR3 coding DNA: TGCAGCGTTGAAGATCTATGGAGGGCGACTAATGAAAAACTGTTTTTT. Protein: CSVEDLWRATNEKLFF.

This clonotype has only a few counts. This chain joins TRBV11-2 and TRBJ2-7, with D possibly being TRBD1 (5 bases). The CDR3 is made up of 16 amino acids. Trimming cost V 2 bases and J 4 bases, with 18 bases left between them. Germline CDR1 SGHAT, CDR2 FQNNGV. CDR3 sequence (DNA): TGTGCCAGCAGCTTAACGGGTGAGGCAGGGTTTTACGAGCAGTACTTC. Its translation: CASSLTGEAGFYEQYF.

The chain is built from TRBV10-3 and TRBJ2-5; D ambiguous. Germline V gene lookup returns CDR1 ENHRY and CDR2 SYGVKD. CDR3 length equals 13 residues. Trimming pared 11 bases from V and 11 bases from J, leaving 24 bases between. In nucleotides, the CDR3 is TGTGCCGCTGGTACAGCTATTCAGAATGAGCAGTACTTC. This sequence encodes CAAGTAIQNEQYF.

Notes on this clonotype: Possible read error: a much larger clone is one base away. V usage is TRBV29-1 and J usage is TRBJ2-3; a weak D match, TRBD2 (5 bases). Germline V CDR1 and CDR2: SQVTM, ANQGSEA. V was cut by 7 bases and J by 5 bases, with 25 bases left in between. The length of the CDR3 is 16 residues. DNA of the CDR3: TGCAGCGCTGGAAGCTTTACTAGGGATTTTGGAGATACGCAGTATTTT. Translating it yields CSAGSFTRDFGDTQYF.

V gene TRBV5-5 combines with J gene TRBJ1-2; D uncertain. V was trimmed by 1 base and J by 4 bases, leaving 11 bases between them. There are 14 residues in the CDR3. Germline V gene sequence: CDR1 SGHKS, CDR2 YYEKEE (reference sequence). The CDR3 DNA is TGTGCCAGCAGCTTGTTACAGTACGGCTATGGCTACACCTTC. Translating it yields CASSLLQYGYGYTF. The full variable domain, completed using reference TRBV5-5 and TRBJ1-2, is DAGVTQSPTHLIKTRGQQVTLRCSPISGHKSVSWYQQVLGQGPQFIFQYYEKEERGRGNFPDRFSARQFPNYSSELNVNALLLGDSALYLCASSLLQYGYGYTFGSGTRLTVV.

CDR3 sequence reads: CASREGQDNQPQHF. The CDR3 nucleotides are TGTGCCAGCAGGGAGGGACAGGACAATCAGCCCCAGCATTTT. The V gene is TRBV6-1, the J gene TRBJ1-5, with 8 bases identical to TRBD1. Germline V gene sequence: CDR1 MNHNS, CDR2 SASEGT. The CDR3 is made up of 14 amino acids. V lost 6 bases and J lost 3; bases outside the gene matches: 4.

The chain is built from TRBV4-1 and TRBJ2-2; TRBD2 is a possible D gene (5 bases). CDR1 MGHRA and CDR2 YSYEKL come from the germline V gene. This CDR3 is 15 amino acids long. V was pared by 2 bases and J by 6 bases, with 13 bases between. The CDR3 region is CASSQTTVGAGELFF. The CDR3 DNA reads TGCGCCAGCAGCCAAACGACCGTCGGGGCCGGGGAGCTGTTTTTT.

The V call is TRBV28, the J call TRBJ2-7; TRBD1 matches 10 bases. V trimming: 2 bases; J trimming: 6 bases; junction bases outside the gene matches: 1. The CDR3 runs to 13 residues. Germline V gene lookup returns CDR1 MDHEN and CDR2 SYDVKM. CDR3 region: CASSLRDRGEQYF. In DNA, the CDR3 is TGTGCCAGCAGTTTACGGGACAGGGGCGAGCAGTACTTC.

The chain carries TRBV6-5 and TRBJ2-2; the D gene is possibly TRBD1 (5 bases). V lost 7 bases and J 1 base, leaving 13 bases between the germline ends. Germline V gene lookup returns CDR1 MNHEY and CDR2 SVGAGI. The CDR3 loop spans 15 amino acids. The CDR3 DNA reads TGTGCCAGCACCGTCGCAGGACAGAACACCGGGGAGCTGTTTTTT. Protein sequence: CASTVAGQNTGELFF.

The sample holds a few counts of this clonotype. The V and J genes are TRBV27 and TRBJ2-7; possibly TRBD1 for D (5 bases). CDR3 size: 15 residues. V was shortened by 2 bases and J by 2 bases, with 13 bases between the two germline ends. CDR1 and CDR2 from the germline V gene are MNHEY and SMNVEV (reference sequence). Here the CDR3 DNA reads TGTGCCAGCAGTTTAAGGGGCCCAGATACCTACGAGCAGTACTTC. Translated, it gives CASSLRGPDTYEQYF.